This TCR beta chain was recovered during a study of CD8 T cells in ankylosing spondylitis. General observations from the study: A motif of roughly eight highly homologous TCR beta variants was seen as apparently characteristic of ankylosing spondylitis blood. Earlier studies detected some motif variants in reactive arthritis synovial fluid and blood. Clones that were linked to disease were CD8+ and were relatively rare in peripheral blood. Disease-associated clones were reportedly significantly overrepresented in matched ankylosing spondylitis synovial fluid.

This CDR3 contains 17 residues. The germline V and J ends were trimmed by 3 bases and 5 bases, with 23 bases remaining between them. CDR1 is SGHAT and CDR2 is FQNNGV in the germline V gene. As for this clonotype: What it binds is not known.

Scientists made TCR beta libraries using quantitative 5'-RACE with molecular barcodes. Each CDR3 protein gets one entry after TCRdb re-called the 5' RACE reads with MiXCR. The sample consists of a few hundred thousand distinct CDR3 sequences, around 19% of them appearing once. Sequences were obtained from blood, either unsorted or a sorted T cell fraction (not recorded which). This chain connects TRBV11-2 to TRBJ2-7; a weak D match, TRBD2 (6 bases). This clonotype originated in a male donor with ankylosing spondylitis. CDR3: CASSFRSGTGDQHEQYF. For the CDR3, the DNA is TGTGCCAGCAGCTTTCGGTCGGGTACGGGGGACCAACACGAGCAGTACTTC. Variable domain in full (rest from reference TRBV11-2 and TRBJ2-7): EAGVAQSPRYKIIEKRQSVAFWCNPISGHATLYWYQQILGQGPKLLIQFQNNGVVDDSQLPKDRFSAERLKGVDSTLKIQPAKLEDSAVYLCASSFRSGTGDQHEQYFGPGTRLTVT.